The clone carrying this TCR beta chain was detected a few times. This specimen belongs to a study of identical twins. TCRdb itself ran the 5' RACE reads through MiXCR, one entry per CDR3 protein. The table has about 220,000 distinct CDR3 sequences, 6.5% seen once. V was pared by 1 base and J by 8 bases, with 8 bases between. This CDR3 comprises 12 residues. In germline, CDR1 is SEHNR, CDR2 FQNEAQ (reference sequence). Separately, the same data were catalogued under a study of T cells expressing NK-cell markers. According to that study: Most of the eight sequenced donors tested HCMV-seropositive; one tested seronegative.

The receptor's source is a woman aged 18-29 years in good health. The chain uses TRBV7-9 and TRBJ1-2; D remains ambiguous. Sequences were obtained from CD8+ T cells sorted from blood. The CDR3 coding sequence is TGTGCCAGCAGCTTAGATTCGAGGGGCTACACCTTC. This translates into CASSLDSRGYTF. Supplemented by reference TRBV7-9 and TRBJ1-2, the full variable domain reads DTGVSQNPRHKITKRGQNVTFRCDPISEHNRLYWYRQTLGQGPEFLTYFQNEAQLEKSRLLSDRFSAERPKGSFSTLEIQRTEQGDSAMYLCASSLDSRGYTFGSGTRLTVV.